This TCR beta chain was profiled in a study of blood T cell repertoires in COVID-19. Study in general: Some COVID-19 samples were acute and others convalescent; all came from the United States, Italy and Spain. In each case, the material was cDNA or gDNA derived from T cells, B-cell-depleted T cells, or PBMCs.

The CDR3 is made up of 14 amino acids. Trimming stripped 1 base from V and 6 bases from J, with 11 bases between. Germline loops: CDR1 SGHTA, CDR2 FQGTGA. Per the original data handling: Amplification of reference gene primers provided the estimated nucleated cell counts. Sequencing was performed with immunoSEQ multiplex PCR; in TCRdb, only in-frame clones are kept and a portion is missing. V, J and clone size are those of that table, while D and trimming were read from the DNA. This sample has some 380,000 clones; around 91% occur once, and the top ten carry 5% to 8.5%. This clonotype was obtained from a man aged 18 to 29 with active or convalescent COVID-19. The gene calls are TRBV7-3 and TRBJ2-3; D gene unclear. Material: peripheral blood. CDR3 sequence reads: CASSLMRSSDTQYF. The CDR3 DNA sequence: TGTGCCAGCAGCTTAATGCGTAGTTCTGATACGCAGTATTTT.